This is a list of T cell receptor beta chains from one sample in a study of cytomegalovirus exposure and HLA in healthy donors. TCRdb keeps only in-frame clones here, not all; method: immunoSEQ multiplex PCR. The top ten clones hold 1% to 1.5% of a sample with almost 200,000 clones, 80% to 85% of them seen once. Sequencing was performed on PBMCs. The receptors come from a woman in her 30s in good health and CMV-seronegative. Each CDR3 is given with its conserved first and last residue. The D gene is left open where the match is weak. For some rows the clone size is stated as once, few or many, or as a class when expanded; others skip it.

NA TRBD1 TRBJ1-2 TRBV5-1 TGCGCCAGCAGCTTGCAACAGGGGGATGGCTACACCTTC CASSLQQGDGYTF
NA TRBD2 TRBJ2-5 TRBV7-2 TGTGCCAGCAGCTTGTCGGGAGTAGCGGGGCAAGAGACCCAGTACTTC CASSLSGVAGQETQYF
NA NA TRBJ2-7 TRBV29-1 TGCAGCGTTGAAAACAGGAACTTC CSVENRNF
NA TRBD1 TRBJ2-7 TRBV30 TGTGCCTGGAGTGTACAGGGGACCCGCTCCTACGAGCAGTACTTC CAWSVQGTRSYEQYF
NA NA TRBJ2-1 TRBV10-2 TGCGCCAGCAGTGGAACGCCGGCTTTCAGCGGGCAGTTCTTC CASSGTPAFSGQFF
NA NA TRBJ1-1 TRBV2 TGTGCCAGCAGTGATGACAGCGCAGCGAACACTGAAGCTTTCTTT CASSDDSAANTEAFF
NA TRBD2 TRBJ2-1 TRBV9 TGTGCCAGCAGCGTAGGTTTAGGGGAGGGGTACAATGAGCAGTTCTTC CASSVGLGEGYNEQFF
NA NA TRBJ1-6 TRBV15 TGTGCCACCAGCAGAGATAGGGAGGGTAGCTCCTATAATTCACCCCTCCACTTT CATSRDREGSSYNSPLHF
NA TRBD1 TRBJ1-1 TRBV27 TGTGCCAGCAGTCCACGGACAGGGCCTGAAGCTTTCTTT CASSPRTGPEAFF
NA TRBD1 TRBJ1-1 TRBV18 TGTGCCAGCACCATACAGGGGGTCTCAAACACTGAAGCTTTCTTT CASTIQGVSNTEAFF
NA NA TRBJ2-7 TRBV4-1 TGCGCCAGCAGCCAAGATCCAACGCGGGAGCAGTACTTC CASSQDPTREQYF
once TRBD1 TRBJ2-1 TRBV6-1 TGTGCCAGCAGCCTCGGACAGGGAAGGTACAATGAGCAGTTCTTC CASSLGQGRYNEQFF
NA NA TRBJ2-2 TRBV19 TGTGCCAGTAGTCCAAGTGGGGGGACCGGGGAGCTGTTTTTT CASSPSGGTGELFF
NA NA TRBJ2-7 TRBV5-1 TGCGCCAGCAGCTTGGGGGGAGGCCCATTAAACGAGCAGTACTTC CASSLGGGPLNEQYF
NA NA TRBJ2-4 TRBV2 TGTGCCAGCAGTGAGCAACAGGTAGCCAAAAACATTCAGTACTTC CASSEQQVAKNIQYF
NA NA TRBJ2-5 TRBV7-9 TGTGCCAGCAGCTTGACAGCCGTAATACAAGAGACCCAGTACTTC CASSLTAVIQETQYF
NA TRBD2 TRBJ2-1 TRBV19 TGTGCCAGTAGTAGATCTGCTAGCGGGGGAGACTCCTACAATGAGCAGTTCTTC CASSRSASGGDSYNEQFF
NA TRBD2 TRBJ2-1 TRBV2 TGTGCCAGCAGTGATACGGGACTAGCGGGAGAGGGCTGGTTACCCTACAATGAGCAGTTCTTC CASSDTGLAGEGWLPYNEQFF
NA TRBD1 TRBJ1-2 TRBV4-1 TGCGCCAGCAGCCAAAACGCGGGACAGGGGGATGGCTACACCTTC CASSQNAGQGDGYTF
NA NA TRBJ2-1 TRBV18 TGTGCCAGCTCACTGGCTCGAAATGAGCAGTTCTTC CASSLARNEQFF
NA NA TRBJ2-5 TRBV5-4 TGTGCCAGCAGCCCCGGACAGTTAGAGACCCAGTACTTC CASSPGQLETQYF
NA NA TRBJ1-3 TRBV5-1 TGCGCCAGCGGTCCAGAACAGCTCTCTGGAAACACCATATATTTT CASGPEQLSGNTIYF
once NA TRBJ1-2 TRBV25-1 TGTGCCAGCAGTAACACAGGGATCGGCTACACCTTC CASSNTGIGYTF